Below are 12 T cell receptor beta chains sequenced from a single sample in a study of chemoradiotherapy in HPV16-positive cancers. The data were produced by immunoSEQ multiplex PCR, yet TCRdb's version contains in-frame clones alone and is incomplete. This table has about 33,000 clones, 70% to 90% appearing once. Sample: blood, taken from a patient who underwent chemoradiotherapy. Receptor source: a human donor with HPV-associated anogenital cancer.

The chain joins TRBV6-6 to TRBJ1-5; D perhaps matches TRBD1 (6 bases). With 0 bases removed from V and 7 bases from J, the gap between germline ends came to 13 bases. Germline V gives CDR1 MNHNY, CDR2 SVGAGI (reference sequence). This CDR3 comprises 15 residues. DNA for the CDR3: TGTGCCAGCAGTTACTCACAGGGAGTACGGCAGCCCCAGCATTTT. It is translated as CASSYSQGVRQPQHF.

The J gene is TRBJ1-5, the V gene TRBV4-1; no firm D call. V was trimmed by 6 bases and J by 2 bases, leaving 14 bases between them. The CDR3 loop spans 15 amino acids. In germline, CDR1 is MGHRA, CDR2 YSYEKL. CDR3 region: CASSDHMNGNQPQHF. The CDR3 nucleotides read TGCGCCAGCAGTGACCATATGAATGGCAATCAGCCCCAGCATTTT.

The chain employs TRBV19 and TRBJ2-1, with D perhaps TRBD1 (6 bases). V was clipped by 3 bases and J by 9 bases, with 24 bases between them. Germline V gene lookup returns CDR1 LNHDA and CDR2 SQIVND (reference sequence). CDR3 length: 17 amino acids. The CDR3 loop is CASSMGQGYVGWSEQFF. DNA for the CDR3: TGTGCCAGTAGTATGGGTCAGGGGTACGTCGGGTGGAGTGAGCAGTTCTTC.

V and J are TRBV18 and TRBJ2-5; D perhaps matches TRBD2 (5 bases). The germline V gene has CDR1 KGHSH and CDR2 LQKENI. The germline V and J ends were trimmed by 0 bases and 4 bases, with 12 bases remaining between them. The CDR3 is 15 amino acids. The CDR3 bases are TGTGCCAGCTCACCACCGGGGAGAGGCGGAGAGACCCAGTACTTC. This encodes CASSPPGRGGETQYF.

The J gene is TRBJ1-2, the V gene TRBV19, with D maybe TRBD1 (5 bases). The CDR3 spans 13 residues. From germline, CDR1 is LNHDA and CDR2 SQIVND (reference sequence). V lost 7 bases to trimming and J lost 4 bases, with 13 bases between them. The CDR3 coding sequence is TGTGCCAGTATGGGGGACGGAGTCTATGGCTACACCTTC. This sequence encodes CASMGDGVYGYTF.

V usage is TRBV28 and J usage is TRBJ1-3, with D uncertain. Trimming stripped 1 base from V and 5 bases from J, with 3 bases between. CDR3 length: 12 residues. Germline loops: CDR1 MDHEN, CDR2 SYDVKM. The CDR3 region is CASSLYRNTIYF. For the CDR3, the DNA is TGTGCCAGCAGTTTATACAGAAACACCATATATTTT.

The V and J genes are TRBV6-6 and TRBJ2-7; 8 nucleotides match TRBD1. This CDR3 is 14 amino acids long. CDR1 MNHNY and CDR2 SVGAGI come from the germline V gene (reference sequence). Trimming took 1 base from V and 6 from J; bases not matched to a gene: 5. CDR3: CASSYLGQAAEQYF. Written as DNA, the CDR3 is TGTGCCAGCAGTTACTTGGGACAGGCAGCCGAGCAGTACTTC.

This chain joins TRBV11-2 and TRBJ1-1; 9 bases are shared with TRBD1. The CDR3 extends over 16 amino acids. J gave up 3 bases and V 2 bases, and 7 bases lay outside the gene matches. CDR1 is SGHAT, CDR2 FQNNGV, per germline. CDR3 amino acids: CASSLLTGGWDTEAFF. The CDR3 coding sequence is TGTGCCAGCAGCTTATTGACAGGGGGGTGGGACACTGAAGCTTTCTTT.

V usage is TRBV6-4 and J usage is TRBJ1-1; D unresolved. V was pared by 4 bases and J by 1 base, with 7 bases between. The CDR3 sequence is 13 residues long. CDR1 is MRHNA, CDR2 SNTAGT, per germline. In DNA, the CDR3 is TGTGCCAGCAGTGCCAACAGGAACACTGAAGCTTTCTTT. It translates to CASSANRNTEAFF.

This sequence joins TRBV6-4 and TRBJ2-2; unclear D gene. The germline V gene has CDR1 MRHNA and CDR2 SNTAGT. With 3 bases removed from V and 3 bases from J, the gap between germline ends came to 5 bases. The CDR3 covers 13 residues. The CDR3 is CASSEGDTGELFF. The CDR3 bases are TGTGCCAGCAGTGAAGGTGACACCGGGGAGCTGTTTTTT.

The chain's CDR3 is CASSRERTGELFF. Here the CDR3 DNA reads TGTGCCAGCAGCAGGGAGAGGACCGGGGAGCTGTTTTTT. The chain is built from TRBV5-6 and TRBJ2-2; weak D call: TRBD2 (5 bases). From germline, CDR1 is SGHDT and CDR2 YYEEEE. V was trimmed by 4 bases and J by 5 bases, leaving 9 bases between them. The CDR3 consists of 13 residues.

The rearrangement joins TRBV29-1 to TRBJ1-6; 7 bases are shared with TRBD1. The trim removed 7 bases at V and 8 bases at J, leaving 8 bases unmatched. The germline CDR1 and CDR2 sequences are SQVTM and ANQGSEA. The CDR3 has 13 residues. The CDR3 spells CSGMTGKDSPLHF. The DNA of the CDR3 is TGCAGCGGGATGACAGGGAAAGATTCACCCCTCCACTTT. Combining the CDR3 with reference TRBV29-1 and TRBJ1-6 gives the whole variable domain SAVISQKPSRDICQRGTSLTIQCQVDSQVTMMFWYRQQPGQSLTLIATANQGSEATYESGFVIDKFPISRPNLTFSTLTVSNMSPEDSSIYLCSGMTGKDSPLHFGNGTRLTVT.